These 5 T cell receptor beta chains were sequenced from one sample in a study of OX40 agonist ivuxolimab in advanced cancers. The table came from immunoSEQ multiplex PCR; TCRdb's copy has only in-frame clones and leaves some out. The table shows roughly 70,000 clones, with 90% to 95% occurring only once. The starting material was CD4+ or CD8+ T cells sorted from blood, obtained in a trial of the OX40 agonist ivuxolimab. The receptors were sampled from an adult with an advanced solid tumor such as melanoma, head and neck, liver or kidney cancer.

V usage is TRBV15 and J usage is TRBJ2-1; TRBD2 matches 7 bases. This CDR3 has 16 amino acids. J was trimmed by 4 bases and V by 0 bases; bases with no gene match: 6. CDR1 and CDR2 (germline): LNHNV, YYDKDF (reference sequence). The CDR3 here is CATSRDGAGLYNEQFF. The DNA of the CDR3 is TGTGCCACCAGCAGAGATGGGGCGGGACTATACAATGAGCAGTTCTTC.

This rearrangement joins TRBV7-8 to TRBJ1-2; TRBD1 matches at 8 bases. V lost 1 base to trimming and J lost 3 bases; unmatched junction nucleotides: 4. The length of the CDR3 is 15 residues. Per germline, CDR1 SGHVS and CDR2 FQNEAQ. The chain's CDR3 is CASSLGQGAYYGYTF. DNA for the CDR3: TGTGCCAGCAGCTTAGGGCAGGGGGCTTACTATGGCTACACCTTC.

The CDR3 loop is CASSLDGAYNEQFF. The CDR3 DNA reads TGTGCCAGTAGCTTGGATGGCGCCTACAATGAGCAGTTCTTC. V and J are TRBV19 and TRBJ2-1; D not certain. The CDR3 extends over 14 amino acids. Trimming removed 6 bases from V and 2 bases from J, with 11 bases in between. The germline V gene has CDR1 LNHDA and CDR2 SQIVND (reference sequence).

The genes are TRBV2 and TRBJ2-7; tentative D call: TRBD1 (5 bases). The CDR3 has 15 amino acids. Germline V gives CDR1 SNHLY, CDR2 FYNNEI. V lost 3 bases and J 2 bases, leaving 14 bases between the germline ends. The CDR3 region is CASSEESGATYEQYF. CDR3 in DNA: TGTGCCAGCAGTGAGGAGTCTGGGGCTACCTACGAGCAGTACTTC.

The chain couples TRBV5-6 to TRBJ2-1; 10 nucleotides match TRBD2. Trimming took 4 bases from V and 0 from J; bases not matched to a gene: 10. This CDR3 contains 18 residues. Germline lookup yields CDR1 SGHDT and CDR2 YYEEEE. The CDR3 region is CASSAGLAAKSSYNEQFF. DNA for the CDR3: TGTGCCAGCAGCGCCGGACTAGCGGCTAAGAGCTCCTACAATGAGCAGTTCTTC.